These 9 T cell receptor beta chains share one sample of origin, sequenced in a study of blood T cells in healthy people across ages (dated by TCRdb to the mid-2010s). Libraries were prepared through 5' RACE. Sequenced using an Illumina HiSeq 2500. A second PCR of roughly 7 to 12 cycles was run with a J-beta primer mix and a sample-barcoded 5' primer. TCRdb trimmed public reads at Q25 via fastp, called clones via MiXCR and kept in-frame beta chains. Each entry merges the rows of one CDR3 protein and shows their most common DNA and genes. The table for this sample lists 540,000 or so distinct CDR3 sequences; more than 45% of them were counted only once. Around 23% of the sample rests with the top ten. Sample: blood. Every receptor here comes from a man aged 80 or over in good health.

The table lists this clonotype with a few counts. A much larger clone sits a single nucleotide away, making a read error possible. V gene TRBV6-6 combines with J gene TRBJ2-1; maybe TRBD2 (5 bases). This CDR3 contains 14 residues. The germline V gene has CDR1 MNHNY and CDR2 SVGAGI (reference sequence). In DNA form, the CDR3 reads TGTGCCAGCAGGGAACGGGATTCCTACAAGGAGCAGTTCTTC. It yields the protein CASRERDSYKEQFF.

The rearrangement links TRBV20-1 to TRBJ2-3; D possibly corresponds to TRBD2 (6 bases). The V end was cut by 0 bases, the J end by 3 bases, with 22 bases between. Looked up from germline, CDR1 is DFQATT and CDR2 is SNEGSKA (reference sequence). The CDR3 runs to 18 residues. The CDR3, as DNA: TGCAGTGCTAGAGATGGCCGGGACTCCCAAGGGAGGACAGATACGCAGTATTTT. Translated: CSARDGRDSQGRTDTQYF.

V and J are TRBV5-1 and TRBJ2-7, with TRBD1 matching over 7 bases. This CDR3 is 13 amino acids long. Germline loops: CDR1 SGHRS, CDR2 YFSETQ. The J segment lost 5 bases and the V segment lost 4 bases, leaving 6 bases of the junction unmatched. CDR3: CASSRDQGDEQYF. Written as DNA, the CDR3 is TGCGCCAGCAGCCGTGACCAGGGGGACGAGCAGTACTTC.

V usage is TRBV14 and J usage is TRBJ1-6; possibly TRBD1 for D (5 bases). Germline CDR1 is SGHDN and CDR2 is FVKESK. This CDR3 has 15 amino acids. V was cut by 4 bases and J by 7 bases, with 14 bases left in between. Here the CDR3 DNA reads TGTGCCAGCAGCCCGATTGACAGAATCAATTCACCCCTCCACTTT. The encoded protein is CASSPIDRINSPLHF.

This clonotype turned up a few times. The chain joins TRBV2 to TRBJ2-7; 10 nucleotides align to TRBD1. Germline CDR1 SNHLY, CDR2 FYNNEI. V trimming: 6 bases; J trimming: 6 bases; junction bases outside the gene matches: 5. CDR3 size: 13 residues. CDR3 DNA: TGTGCCAGCAGCGCAGACAGGGGGCGCGAGCAGTACTTC. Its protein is CASSADRGREQYF.

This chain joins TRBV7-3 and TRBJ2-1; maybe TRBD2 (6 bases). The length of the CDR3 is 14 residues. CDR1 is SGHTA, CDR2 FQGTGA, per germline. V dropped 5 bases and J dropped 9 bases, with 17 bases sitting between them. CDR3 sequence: CASSVGLGRGEQFF. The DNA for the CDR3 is TGTGCCAGCAGCGTCGGGCTAGGGCGGGGTGAGCAGTTCTTC.

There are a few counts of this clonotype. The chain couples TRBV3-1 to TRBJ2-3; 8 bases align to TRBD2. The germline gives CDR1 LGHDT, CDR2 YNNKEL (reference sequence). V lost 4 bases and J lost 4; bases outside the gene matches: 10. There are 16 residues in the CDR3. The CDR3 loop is CASSLGTSFNADTQYF. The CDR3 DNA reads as TGTGCCAGCAGCCTCGGGACTAGTTTTAACGCAGATACGCAGTATTTT.

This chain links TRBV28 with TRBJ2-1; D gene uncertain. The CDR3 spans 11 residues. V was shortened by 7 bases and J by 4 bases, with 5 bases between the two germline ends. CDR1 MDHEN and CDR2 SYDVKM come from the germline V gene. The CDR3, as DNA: TGTGCCAGCAACAATTACAATGAGCAGTTCTTC. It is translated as CASNNYNEQFF.

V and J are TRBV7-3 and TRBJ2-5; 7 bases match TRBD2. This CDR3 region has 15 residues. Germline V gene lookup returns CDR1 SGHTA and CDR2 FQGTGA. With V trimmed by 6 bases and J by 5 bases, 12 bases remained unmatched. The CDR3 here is CASSQMGGVSETQYF. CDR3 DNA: TGTGCCAGCAGTCAAATGGGGGGGGTCTCCGAGACCCAGTACTTC.